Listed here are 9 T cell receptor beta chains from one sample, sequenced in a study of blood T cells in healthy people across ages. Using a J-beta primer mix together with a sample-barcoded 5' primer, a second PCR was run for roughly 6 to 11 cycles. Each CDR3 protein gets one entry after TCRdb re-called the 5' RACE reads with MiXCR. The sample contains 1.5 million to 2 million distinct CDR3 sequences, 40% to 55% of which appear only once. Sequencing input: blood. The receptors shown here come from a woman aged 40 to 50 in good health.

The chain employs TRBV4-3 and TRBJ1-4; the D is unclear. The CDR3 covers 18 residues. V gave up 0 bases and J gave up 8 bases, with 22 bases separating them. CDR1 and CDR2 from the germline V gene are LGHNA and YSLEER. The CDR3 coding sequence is TGCGCCAGCAGCCAAGAAAAATTTAGCGGTCACGGTTGGGAAAAACTGTTTTTT. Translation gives CASSQEKFSGHGWEKLFF.

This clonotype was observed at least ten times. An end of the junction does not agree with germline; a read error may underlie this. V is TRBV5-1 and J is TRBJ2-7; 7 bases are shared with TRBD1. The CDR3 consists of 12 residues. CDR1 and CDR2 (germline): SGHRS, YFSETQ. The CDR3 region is CASSTTGYEQYF. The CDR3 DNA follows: TGTGCCAGCAGCACGACAGGGTACGAGCAGTACTTC.

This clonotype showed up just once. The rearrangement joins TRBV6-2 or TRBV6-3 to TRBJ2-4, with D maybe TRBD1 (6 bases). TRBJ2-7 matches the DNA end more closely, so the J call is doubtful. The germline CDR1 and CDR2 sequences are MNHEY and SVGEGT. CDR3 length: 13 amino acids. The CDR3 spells CASRDRLYLEQYF. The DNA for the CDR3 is TGTGCCAGCAGAGACAGGTTGTATCTCGAGCAGTACTTC.

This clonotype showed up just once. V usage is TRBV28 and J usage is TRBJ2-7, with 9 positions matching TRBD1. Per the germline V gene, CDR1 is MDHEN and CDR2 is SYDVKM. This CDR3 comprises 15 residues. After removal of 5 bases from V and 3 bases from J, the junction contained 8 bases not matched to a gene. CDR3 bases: TGTGCCAGCAGTCCATCGGGACAGGGTGGCTACGAGCAGTACTTC. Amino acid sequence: CASSPSGQGGYEQYF.

The CDR3 region has the DNA TGTGCCAGCAGCTTTACTGCTTTTGGACCGGCTAAGGAGGAGACCCAGTACTTC. Its translation: CASSFTAFGPAKEETQYF. The chain combines TRBV7-3 with TRBJ2-5, with D unresolved. The CDR3 spans 18 residues. CDR1 SGHTA and CDR2 FQGTGA come from the germline V gene. V was shortened by 3 bases and J by 5 bases, with 25 bases between the two germline ends.

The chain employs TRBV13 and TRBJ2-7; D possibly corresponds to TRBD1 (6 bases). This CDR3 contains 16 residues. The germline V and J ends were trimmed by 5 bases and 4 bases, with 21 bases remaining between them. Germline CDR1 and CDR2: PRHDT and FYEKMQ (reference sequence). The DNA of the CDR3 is TGTGCCAGCAGCAGTCCTCCCGGGACACGGATTTACGAGCAGTACTTC. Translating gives CASSSPPGTRIYEQYF.

The CDR3 loop is CASSQDLGSLGAQETQYF. CDR3 in DNA: TGCGCCAGCAGCCAAGATCTCGGCAGCCTAGGGGCCCAAGAGACCCAGTACTTC. This chain connects TRBV4-3 to TRBJ2-5; maybe TRBD1 (5 bases). The CDR3 totals 18 residues. Trimming removed 0 bases from V and 1 base from J, with 18 bases in between. The germline V gene has CDR1 LGHNA and CDR2 YSLEER.

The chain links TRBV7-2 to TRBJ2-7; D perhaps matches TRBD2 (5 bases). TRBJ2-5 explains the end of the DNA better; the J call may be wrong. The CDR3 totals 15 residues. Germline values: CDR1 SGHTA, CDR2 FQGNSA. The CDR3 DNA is TGTGCCAGCAGCCCGCCACCGGGGTCCCAAGAGACCCAGTACTTC. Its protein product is CASSPPPGSQETQYF.

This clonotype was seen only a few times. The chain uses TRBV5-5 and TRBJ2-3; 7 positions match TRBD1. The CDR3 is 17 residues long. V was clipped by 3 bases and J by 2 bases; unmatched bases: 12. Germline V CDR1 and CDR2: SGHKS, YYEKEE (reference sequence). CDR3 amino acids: CASSSILRTGATDTQYF. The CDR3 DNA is TGTGCCAGCAGCTCGATACTAAGGACAGGAGCCACAGATACGCAGTATTTT.